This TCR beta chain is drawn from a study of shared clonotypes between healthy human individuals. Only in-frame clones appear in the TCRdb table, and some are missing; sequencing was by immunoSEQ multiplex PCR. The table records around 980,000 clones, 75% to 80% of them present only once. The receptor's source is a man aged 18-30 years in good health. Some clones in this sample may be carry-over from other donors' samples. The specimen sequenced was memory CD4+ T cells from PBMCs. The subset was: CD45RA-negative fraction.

CDR3 region: CASSVSGIYEQYF. Written as DNA, the CDR3 is TGTGCCAGCAGCGTTAGCGGGATCTACGAGCAGTACTTC. V gene TRBV28 combines with J gene TRBJ2-7, with TRBD2 identical over 8 bases. Germline loops: CDR1 MDHEN, CDR2 SYDVKM. Trimming at V came to 6 bases and at J to 3 bases, leaving 4 bases not matched to a gene. The CDR3 runs to 13 residues. Filled out from reference TRBV28 and TRBJ2-7, the complete variable domain reads DVKVTQSSRYLVKRTGEKVFLECVQDMDHENMFWYRQDPGLGLRLIYFSYDVKMKEKGDIPEGYSVSREKKERFSLILESASTNQTSMYLCASSVSGIYEQYFGPGTRLTVT.